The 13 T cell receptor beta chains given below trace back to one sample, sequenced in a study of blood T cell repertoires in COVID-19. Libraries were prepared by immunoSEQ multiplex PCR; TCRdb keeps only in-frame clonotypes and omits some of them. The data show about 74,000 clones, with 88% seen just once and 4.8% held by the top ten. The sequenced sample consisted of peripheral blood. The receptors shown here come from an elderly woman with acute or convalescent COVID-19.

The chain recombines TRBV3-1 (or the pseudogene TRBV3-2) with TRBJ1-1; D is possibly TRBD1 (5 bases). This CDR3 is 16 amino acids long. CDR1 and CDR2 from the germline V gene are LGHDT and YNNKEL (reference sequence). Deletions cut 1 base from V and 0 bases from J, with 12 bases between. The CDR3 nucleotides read TGTGCCAGCAGCCAAGGCCACGGGGGGGTGAACACTGAAGCTTTCTTT. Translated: CASSQGHGGVNTEAFF.

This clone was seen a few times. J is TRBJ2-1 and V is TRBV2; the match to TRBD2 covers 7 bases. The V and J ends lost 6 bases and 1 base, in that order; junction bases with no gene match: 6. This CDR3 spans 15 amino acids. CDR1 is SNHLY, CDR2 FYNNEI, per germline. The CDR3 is CASRAGVLSYNEQFF. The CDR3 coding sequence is TGTGCCAGCAGGGCGGGGGTTTTATCCTACAATGAGCAGTTCTTC.

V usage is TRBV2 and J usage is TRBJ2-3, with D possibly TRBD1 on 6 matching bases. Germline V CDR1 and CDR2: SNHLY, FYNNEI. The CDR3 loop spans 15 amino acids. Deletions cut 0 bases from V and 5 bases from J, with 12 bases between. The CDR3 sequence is CASSEAPGVEDTQYF. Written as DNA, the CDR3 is TGTGCCAGCAGTGAAGCTCCAGGGGTGGAAGATACGCAGTATTTT.

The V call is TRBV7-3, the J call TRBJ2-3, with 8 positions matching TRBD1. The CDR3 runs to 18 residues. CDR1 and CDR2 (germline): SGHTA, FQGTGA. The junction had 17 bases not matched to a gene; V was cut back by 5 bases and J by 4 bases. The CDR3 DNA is TGTGCCAGCAGCCTAGGACAGGGTGGGCGGTTTGCTGCAGATACGCAGTATTTT. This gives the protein CASSLGQGGRFAADTQYF.

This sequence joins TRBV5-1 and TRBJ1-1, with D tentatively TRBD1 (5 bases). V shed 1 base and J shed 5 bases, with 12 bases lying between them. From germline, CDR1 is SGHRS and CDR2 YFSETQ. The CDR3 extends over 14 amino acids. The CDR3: CASSLRQGGTEAFF. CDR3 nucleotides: TGCGCCAGCAGCTTGAGGCAGGGTGGGACTGAAGCTTTCTTT.

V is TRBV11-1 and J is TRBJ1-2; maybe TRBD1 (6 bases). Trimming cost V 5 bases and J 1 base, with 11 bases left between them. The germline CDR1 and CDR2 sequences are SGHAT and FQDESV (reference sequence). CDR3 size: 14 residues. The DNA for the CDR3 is TGTGCCAGCAGCACAGGGAACCTTAACTATGGCTACACCTTC. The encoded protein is CASSTGNLNYGYTF.

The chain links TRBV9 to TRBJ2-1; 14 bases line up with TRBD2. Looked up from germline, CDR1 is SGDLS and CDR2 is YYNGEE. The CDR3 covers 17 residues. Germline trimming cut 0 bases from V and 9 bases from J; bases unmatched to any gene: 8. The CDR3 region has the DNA TGTGCCAGCAGCGTAGCCGGGGGGACTAGCGGGAGTATTGAGCAGTTCTTC. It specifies CASSVAGGTSGSIEQFF. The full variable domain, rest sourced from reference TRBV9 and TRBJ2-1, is DSGVTQTPKHLITATGQRVTLRCSPRSGDLSVYWYQQSLDQGLQFLIQYYNGEERAKGNILERFSAQQFPDLHSELNLSSLELGDSALYFCASSVAGGTSGSIEQFFGPGTRLTVL.

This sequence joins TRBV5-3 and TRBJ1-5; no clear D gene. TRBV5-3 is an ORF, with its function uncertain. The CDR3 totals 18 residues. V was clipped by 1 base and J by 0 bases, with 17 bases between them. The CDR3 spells CARSLRQVKPNSNQPQHF. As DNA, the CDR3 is TGTGCCAGAAGCTTGAGGCAGGTGAAACCGAATAGCAATCAGCCCCAGCATTTT.

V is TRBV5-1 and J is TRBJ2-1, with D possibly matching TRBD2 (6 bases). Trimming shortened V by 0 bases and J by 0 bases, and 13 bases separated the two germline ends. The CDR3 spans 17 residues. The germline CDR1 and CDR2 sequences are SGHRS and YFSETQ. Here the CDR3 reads CASSLGSGSLSYNEQFF. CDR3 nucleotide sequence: TGCGCCAGCAGCTTGGGATCCGGGAGTCTCTCCTACAATGAGCAGTTCTTC.

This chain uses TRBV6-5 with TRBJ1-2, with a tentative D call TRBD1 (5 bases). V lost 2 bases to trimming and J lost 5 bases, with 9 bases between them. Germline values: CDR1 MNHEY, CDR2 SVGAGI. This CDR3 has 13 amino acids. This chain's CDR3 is CASSYDGGYGYTF. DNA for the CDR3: TGTGCCAGCAGTTACGACGGGGGGTATGGCTACACCTTC.

The CDR3 coding sequence is TGCGCCAGCCTTAATCTAGGGAGACCCTACGAGCAGTACTTC. Translated, it gives CASLNLGRPYEQYF. The genes are TRBV10-2 and TRBJ2-7; D perhaps matches TRBD2 (5 bases). Deletions cut 8 bases from V and 2 bases from J, with 16 bases between. The CDR3 contains 14 residues. Per germline, CDR1 WSHSY and CDR2 SAAADI.

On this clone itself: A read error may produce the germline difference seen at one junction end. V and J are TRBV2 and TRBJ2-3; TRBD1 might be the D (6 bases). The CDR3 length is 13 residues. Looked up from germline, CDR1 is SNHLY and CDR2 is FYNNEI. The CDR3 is CATWGLVTDTQYF. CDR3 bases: TGCGCGACCTGGGGGCTAGTTACAGATACGCAGTATTTT.

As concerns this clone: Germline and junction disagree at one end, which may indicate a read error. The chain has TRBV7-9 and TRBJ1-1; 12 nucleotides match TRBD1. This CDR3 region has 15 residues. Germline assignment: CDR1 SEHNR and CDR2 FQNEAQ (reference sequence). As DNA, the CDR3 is TGTGCCAGCACCCAAGCTGGGACAGGGGGCGCAAGGTCGGCGTTT. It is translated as CASTQAGTGGARSAF. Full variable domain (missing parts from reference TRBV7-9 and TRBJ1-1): DTGVSQNPRHKITKRGQNVTFRCDPISEHNRLYWYRQTLGQGPEFLTYFQNEAQLEKSRLLSDRFSAERPKGSFSTLEIQRTEQGDSAMYLCASTQAGTGGARSAFGQGTRLTVV.